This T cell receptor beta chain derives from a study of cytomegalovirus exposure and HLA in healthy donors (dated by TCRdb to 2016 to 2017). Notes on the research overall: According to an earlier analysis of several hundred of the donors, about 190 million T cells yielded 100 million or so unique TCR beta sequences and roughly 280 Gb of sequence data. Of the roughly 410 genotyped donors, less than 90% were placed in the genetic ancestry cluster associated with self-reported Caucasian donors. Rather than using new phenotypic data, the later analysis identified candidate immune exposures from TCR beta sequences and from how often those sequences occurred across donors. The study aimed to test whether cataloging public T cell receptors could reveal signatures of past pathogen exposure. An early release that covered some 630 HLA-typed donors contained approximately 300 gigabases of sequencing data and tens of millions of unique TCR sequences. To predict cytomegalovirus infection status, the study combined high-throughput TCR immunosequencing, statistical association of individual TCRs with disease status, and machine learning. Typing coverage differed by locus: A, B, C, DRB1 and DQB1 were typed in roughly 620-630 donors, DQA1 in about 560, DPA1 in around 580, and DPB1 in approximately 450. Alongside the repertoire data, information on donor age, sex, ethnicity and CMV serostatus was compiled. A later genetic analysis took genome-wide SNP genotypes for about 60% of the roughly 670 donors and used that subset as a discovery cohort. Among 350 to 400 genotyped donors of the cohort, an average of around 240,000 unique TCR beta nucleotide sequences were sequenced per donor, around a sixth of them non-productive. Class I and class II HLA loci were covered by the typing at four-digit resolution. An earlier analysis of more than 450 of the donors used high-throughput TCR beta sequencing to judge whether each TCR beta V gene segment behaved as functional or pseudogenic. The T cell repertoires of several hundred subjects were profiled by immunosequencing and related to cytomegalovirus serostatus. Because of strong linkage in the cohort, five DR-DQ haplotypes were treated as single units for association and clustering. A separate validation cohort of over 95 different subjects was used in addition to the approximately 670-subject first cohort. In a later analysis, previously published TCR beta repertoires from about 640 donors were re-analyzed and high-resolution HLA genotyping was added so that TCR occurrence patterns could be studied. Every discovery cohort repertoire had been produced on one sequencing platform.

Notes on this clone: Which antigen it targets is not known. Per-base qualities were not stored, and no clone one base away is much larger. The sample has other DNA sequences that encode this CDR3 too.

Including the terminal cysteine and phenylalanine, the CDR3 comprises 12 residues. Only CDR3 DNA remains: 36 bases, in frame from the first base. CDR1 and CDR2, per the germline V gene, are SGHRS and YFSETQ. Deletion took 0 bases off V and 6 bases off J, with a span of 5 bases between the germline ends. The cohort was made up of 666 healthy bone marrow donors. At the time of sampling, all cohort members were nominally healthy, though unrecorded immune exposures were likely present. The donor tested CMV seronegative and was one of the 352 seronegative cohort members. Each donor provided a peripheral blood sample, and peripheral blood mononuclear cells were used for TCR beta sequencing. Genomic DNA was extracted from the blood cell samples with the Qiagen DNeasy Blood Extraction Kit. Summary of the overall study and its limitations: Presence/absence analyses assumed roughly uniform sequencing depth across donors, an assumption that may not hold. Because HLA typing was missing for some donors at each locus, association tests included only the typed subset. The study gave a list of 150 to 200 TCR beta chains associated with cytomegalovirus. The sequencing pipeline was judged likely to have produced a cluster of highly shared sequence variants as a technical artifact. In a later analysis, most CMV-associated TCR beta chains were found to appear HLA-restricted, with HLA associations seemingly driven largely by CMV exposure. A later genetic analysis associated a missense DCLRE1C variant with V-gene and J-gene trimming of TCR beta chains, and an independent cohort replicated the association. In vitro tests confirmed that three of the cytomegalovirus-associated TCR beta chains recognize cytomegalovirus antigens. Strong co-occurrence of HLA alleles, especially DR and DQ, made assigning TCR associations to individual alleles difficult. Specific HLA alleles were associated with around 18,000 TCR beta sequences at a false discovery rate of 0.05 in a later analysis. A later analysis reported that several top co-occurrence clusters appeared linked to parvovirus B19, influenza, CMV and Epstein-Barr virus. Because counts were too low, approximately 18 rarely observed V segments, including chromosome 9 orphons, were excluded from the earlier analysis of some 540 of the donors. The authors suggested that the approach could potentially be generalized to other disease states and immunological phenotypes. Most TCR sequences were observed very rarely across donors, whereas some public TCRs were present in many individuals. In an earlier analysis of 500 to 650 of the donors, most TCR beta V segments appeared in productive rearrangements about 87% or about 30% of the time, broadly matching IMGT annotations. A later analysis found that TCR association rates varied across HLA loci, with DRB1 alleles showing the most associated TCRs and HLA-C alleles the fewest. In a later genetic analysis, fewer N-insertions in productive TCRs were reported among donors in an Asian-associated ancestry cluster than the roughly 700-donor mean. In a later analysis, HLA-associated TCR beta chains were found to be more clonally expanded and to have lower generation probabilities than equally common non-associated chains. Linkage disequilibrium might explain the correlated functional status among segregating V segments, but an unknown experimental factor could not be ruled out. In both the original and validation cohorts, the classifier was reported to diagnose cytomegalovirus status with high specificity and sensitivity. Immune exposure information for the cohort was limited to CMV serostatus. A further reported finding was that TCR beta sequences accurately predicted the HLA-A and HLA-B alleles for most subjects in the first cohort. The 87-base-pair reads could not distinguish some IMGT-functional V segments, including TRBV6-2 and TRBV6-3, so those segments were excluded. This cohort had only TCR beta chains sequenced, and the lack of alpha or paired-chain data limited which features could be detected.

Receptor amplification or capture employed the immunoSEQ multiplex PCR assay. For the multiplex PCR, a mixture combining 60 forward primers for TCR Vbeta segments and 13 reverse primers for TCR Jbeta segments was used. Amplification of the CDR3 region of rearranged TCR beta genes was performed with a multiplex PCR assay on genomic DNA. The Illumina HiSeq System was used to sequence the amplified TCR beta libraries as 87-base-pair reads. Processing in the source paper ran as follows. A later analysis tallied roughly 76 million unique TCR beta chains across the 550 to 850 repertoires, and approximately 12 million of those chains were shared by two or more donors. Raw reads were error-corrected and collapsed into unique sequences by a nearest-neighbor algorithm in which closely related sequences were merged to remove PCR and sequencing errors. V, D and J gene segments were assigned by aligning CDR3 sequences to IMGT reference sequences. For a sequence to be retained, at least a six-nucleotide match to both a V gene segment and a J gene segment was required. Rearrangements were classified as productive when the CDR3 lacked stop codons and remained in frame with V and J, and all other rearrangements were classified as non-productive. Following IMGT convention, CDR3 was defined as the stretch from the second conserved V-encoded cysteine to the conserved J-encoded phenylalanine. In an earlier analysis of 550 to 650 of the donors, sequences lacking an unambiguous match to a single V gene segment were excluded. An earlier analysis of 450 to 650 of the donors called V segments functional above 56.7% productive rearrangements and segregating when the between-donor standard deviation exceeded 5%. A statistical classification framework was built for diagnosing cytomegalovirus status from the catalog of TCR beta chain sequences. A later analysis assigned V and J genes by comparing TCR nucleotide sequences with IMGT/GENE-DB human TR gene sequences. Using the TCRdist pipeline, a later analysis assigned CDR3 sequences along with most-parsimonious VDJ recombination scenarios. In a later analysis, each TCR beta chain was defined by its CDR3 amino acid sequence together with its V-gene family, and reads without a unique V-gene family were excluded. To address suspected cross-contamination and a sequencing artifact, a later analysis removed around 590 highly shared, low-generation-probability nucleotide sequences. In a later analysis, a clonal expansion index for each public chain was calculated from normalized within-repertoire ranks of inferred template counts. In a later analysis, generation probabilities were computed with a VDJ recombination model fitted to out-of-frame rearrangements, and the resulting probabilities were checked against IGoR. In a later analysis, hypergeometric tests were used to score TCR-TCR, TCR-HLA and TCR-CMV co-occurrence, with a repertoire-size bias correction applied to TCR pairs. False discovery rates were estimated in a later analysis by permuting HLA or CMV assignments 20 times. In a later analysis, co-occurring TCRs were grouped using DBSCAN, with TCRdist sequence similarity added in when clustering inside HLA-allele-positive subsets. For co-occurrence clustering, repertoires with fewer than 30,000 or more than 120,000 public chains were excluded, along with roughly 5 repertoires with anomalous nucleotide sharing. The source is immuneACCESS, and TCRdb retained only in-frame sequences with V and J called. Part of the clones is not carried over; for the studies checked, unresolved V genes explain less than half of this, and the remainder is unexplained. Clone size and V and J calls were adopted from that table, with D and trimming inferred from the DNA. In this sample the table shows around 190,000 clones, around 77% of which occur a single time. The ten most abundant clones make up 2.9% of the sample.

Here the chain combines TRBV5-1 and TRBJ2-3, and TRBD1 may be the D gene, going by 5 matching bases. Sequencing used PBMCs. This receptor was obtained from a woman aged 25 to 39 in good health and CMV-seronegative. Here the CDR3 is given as CASSLAGDTQYF. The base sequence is TGCGCCAGCAGCTTGGCAGGGGATACGCAGTATTTT.